A single sample is the source of the 8 T cell receptor beta chains below, sequenced in a study of glioma-infiltrating T cells. TCR alpha and beta CDR3 regions were amplified from RNA using iRepertoire nested multiplex PCR. TCRdb reprocessed the multiplex PCR reads with MiXCR, giving one entry per CDR3 protein. The data contain about 130,000 distinct CDR3 sequences, 24% of them singletons. What was sequenced was glioma tissue, nonneoplastic brain tissue, or PBMCs (not recorded which). These receptors came from a human donor with low-grade glioma or glioblastoma, undergoing nonglioma brain surgery, or in good health (not recorded which).

This clonotype has more than one count but fewer than ten. The J gene is TRBJ1-1, the V gene TRBV4-1; a weak D match, TRBD1 (5 bases). Germline CDR1 MGHRA, CDR2 YSYEKL. The CDR3 is 16 residues long. Trimming took 5 bases from V and 0 from J, leaving 16 bases between them. CDR3 sequence reads: CASSTWAGNMNTEAFF. The CDR3 DNA reads TGCGCCAGCAGCACCTGGGCAGGGAACATGAACACTGAAGCTTTCTTT.

Remarks on this clonotype: This may be a read error, as it is one base from a much larger clone. The chain carries TRBV6-1 and TRBJ1-1; the D is unclear. Germline assignment: CDR1 MNHNS and CDR2 SASEGT. The CDR3 covers 14 residues. V was trimmed by 5 bases and J by 5 bases, leaving 15 bases between them. CDR3 loop: CASSNNEGRTEAFF. In DNA, the CDR3 is TGTGCCAGCAGTAATAACGAGGGAAGAACTGAAGCTTTCTTT.

For this clonotype: This may be a read error, as it is one base from a much larger clone. The gene calls are TRBV24-1 and TRBJ2-1; D gene uncertain. Looked up from germline, CDR1 is KGHDR and CDR2 is SFDVKD. The CDR3 is made up of 15 amino acids. V was shortened by 0 bases and J by 12 bases, with 17 bases between the two germline ends. CDR3 in amino acids: CATSDLTWIGGRQFF. CDR3 bases: TGTGCCACCAGTGATTTGACATGGATTGGCGGACGGCAGTTCTTC.

Worth noting for this clonotype: A junction end diverges from the germline sequence, so it may reflect a read error. J is TRBJ1-1 and V is TRBV20-1; D unresolved. There are 12 residues in the CDR3. Germline V gives CDR1 DFQATT, CDR2 SNEGSKA (reference sequence). The CDR3 loop is CSANIRSTETFF. In DNA form, the CDR3 reads TGCAGTGCTAACATTCGGAGTACTGAAACTTTCTTT.

This clonotype was seen only a few times. The V gene is TRBV18, the J gene TRBJ2-1; D not certain. This CDR3 has 15 amino acids. Trimming left V 1 base short and J 2 bases short, with 9 bases between. Germline V gene lookup returns CDR1 KGHSH and CDR2 LQKENI. The CDR3: CASSPQPDPYNEQFF. In DNA, the CDR3 is TGTGCCAGCTCACCACAACCGGACCCCTACAATGAGCAGTTCTTC.

This clonotype was counted a few times. Here the CDR3 reads CATSDSDGSSGNTIYF. In nucleotides, the CDR3 is TGTGCCACCAGTGACTCAGACGGGAGCTCTGGAAACACCATATATTTT. The J gene is TRBJ1-3, the V gene TRBV24-1; D call uncertain. The CDR3 sequence is 16 residues long. Trimming cost V 4 bases and J 0 bases, with 12 bases left between them. Germline V gives CDR1 KGHDR, CDR2 SFDVKD.

The sample holds many counts of this clonotype. The genes are TRBV2 and TRBJ2-7; D unclear. CDR3 length: 11 residues. CDR1 SNHLY and CDR2 FYNNEI come from the germline V gene. Trimming took off 6 bases at V and 7 bases at J, with 10 bases between the two ends. The CDR3 DNA is TGTGCCAGCAGCCGCTTTCGGGAGCAGTACGTC. Translation gives CASSRFREQYV.

This clonotype was observed many times. The gene calls are TRBV28 and TRBJ1-5; 8 bases align to TRBD1. CDR1 is MDHEN and CDR2 is SYDVKM in the germline V gene. The ends lost 5 bases at V and 4 bases at J; junction bases unmatched: 7. CDR3 size: 15 residues. CDR3 protein: CASSPGTGINQPQHF. The CDR3 DNA reads TGTGCCAGCAGTCCCGGGACAGGCATTAATCAGCCCCAGCATTTT.